This entry describes one TCR beta chain. Its antigen is not known. The source of the sample is a study of shared clonotypes between healthy human individuals. Background on the study: CD4 naive cells filled three plates per donor, CD4 memory three, CD8 naive two and CD8 memory one. Study results and caveats: Though the depth was large, rarefaction showed that sorted-subset sequencing was incomplete.

Donors, healthy HIV-negative adults, lacked recent acute infections or vaccinations. The investigators split CD4+ cells into a CD45RA+ naive subset and a CD45RA-negative memory subset. V gave up 6 bases and J gave up 0 bases, with 9 bases separating them. The CDR3 is made up of 14 amino acids. Germline values: CDR1 SNHLY, CDR2 FYNNEI. Clones were read by immunoSEQ multiplex PCR, and TCRdb kept only the in-frame ones, dropping some. The sample contains over 2 million clones, roughly 94% of which appear only once. This chain uses TRBV2 with TRBJ1-3; D is perhaps TRBD1 (6 bases). The receptor was derived from a man aged 18 to 35 in good health. Source material: naive CD4+ T cells sorted from blood. Subset described: CD45RA+ positively selected. In DNA form, the CDR3 reads TGTGCCAGCAGGGACAGTTACTCTGGAAACACCATATATTTT. Translating gives CASRDSYSGNTIYF.